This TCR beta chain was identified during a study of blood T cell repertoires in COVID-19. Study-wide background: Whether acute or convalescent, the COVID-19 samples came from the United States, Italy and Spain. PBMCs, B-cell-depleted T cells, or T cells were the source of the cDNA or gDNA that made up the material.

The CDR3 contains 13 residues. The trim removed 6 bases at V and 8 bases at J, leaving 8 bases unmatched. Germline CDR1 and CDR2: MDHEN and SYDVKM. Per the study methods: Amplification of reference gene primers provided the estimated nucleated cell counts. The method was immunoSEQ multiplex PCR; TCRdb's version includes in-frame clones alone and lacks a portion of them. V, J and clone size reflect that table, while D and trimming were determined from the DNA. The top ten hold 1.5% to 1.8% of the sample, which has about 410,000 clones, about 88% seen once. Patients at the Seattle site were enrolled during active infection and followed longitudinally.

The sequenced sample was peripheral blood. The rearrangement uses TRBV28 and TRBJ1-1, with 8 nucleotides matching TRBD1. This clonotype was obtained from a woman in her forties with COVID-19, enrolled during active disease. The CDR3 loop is CASRYGTGIEAFF. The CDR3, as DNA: TGTGCCAGCAGATATGGGACAGGAATCGAAGCTTTCTTT.